The entry below gives a single T cell receptor (beta chain) sequence along with its context. Antigen specificity is unknown. The sample is drawn from a study of T cells expressing NK-cell markers. One entry per CDR3 protein, without DNA, is what TCRdb gives after re-calling the 5' RACE reads. The table lists 440,000 or so distinct CDR3 sequences, with roughly 7.2% in the top ten. Whole-study findings and limits: In roughly six donors, dominant CD3+CD56+NKG2C+ clonotypes ranked among the top 10 CD8+ clonotypes.

In germline, CDR1 is LGHNA, CDR2 YNFKEQ. The CDR3 length is 13 residues. This rearrangement joins TRBV4-2 to TRBJ2-7; TCRdb returns TRBD1, unconfirmable since there is no DNA. Specimen: blood T cells: a sorted CD56 or NKG2C T cell subset, CD4+ or CD8+ T cells, or bulk PBMC T cells (not recorded which). This TCR came from a woman between 18 and 70 years old in good health. Here the CDR3 reads CASSHGQGNEQYF.